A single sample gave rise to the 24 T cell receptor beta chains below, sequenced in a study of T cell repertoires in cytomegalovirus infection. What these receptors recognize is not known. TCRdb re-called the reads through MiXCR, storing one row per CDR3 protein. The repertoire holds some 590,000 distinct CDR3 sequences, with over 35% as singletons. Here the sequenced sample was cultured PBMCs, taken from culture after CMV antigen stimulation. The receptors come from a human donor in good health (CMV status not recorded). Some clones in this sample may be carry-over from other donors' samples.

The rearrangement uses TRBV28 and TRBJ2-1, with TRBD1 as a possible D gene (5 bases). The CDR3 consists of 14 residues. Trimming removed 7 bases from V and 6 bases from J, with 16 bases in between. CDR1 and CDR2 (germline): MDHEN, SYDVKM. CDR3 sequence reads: CASIRTPTVNEQFF. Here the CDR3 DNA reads TGTGCCAGCATCCGGACACCCACGGTCAATGAGCAGTTCTTC.

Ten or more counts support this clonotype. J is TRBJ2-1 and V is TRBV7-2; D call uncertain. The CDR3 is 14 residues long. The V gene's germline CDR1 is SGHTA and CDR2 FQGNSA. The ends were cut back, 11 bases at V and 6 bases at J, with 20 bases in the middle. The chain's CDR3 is CAGKFQPSSNEQFF. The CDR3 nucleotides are TGTGCCGGGAAATTCCAGCCCTCCAGCAATGAGCAGTTCTTC.

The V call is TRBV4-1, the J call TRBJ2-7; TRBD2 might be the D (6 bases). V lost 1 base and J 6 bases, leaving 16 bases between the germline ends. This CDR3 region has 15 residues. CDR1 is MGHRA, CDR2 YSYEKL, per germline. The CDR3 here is CASSQVSGDSSEQYF. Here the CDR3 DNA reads TGCGCCAGCAGCCAAGTGTCCGGGGACTCCAGCGAGCAGTACTTC.

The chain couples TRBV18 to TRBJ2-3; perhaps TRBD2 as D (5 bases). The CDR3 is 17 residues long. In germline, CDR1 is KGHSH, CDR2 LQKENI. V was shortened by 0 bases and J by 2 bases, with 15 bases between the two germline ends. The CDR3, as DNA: TGTGCCAGCTCACCACCTGGTGGGCGGGCGAACACAGATACGCAGTATTTT. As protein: CASSPPGGRANTDTQYF.

CDR3 loop: CAIGRDRETQYF. DNA for the CDR3: TGTGCCATCGGGCGGGACCGAGAGACCCAGTACTTC. The chain recombines TRBV10-3 with TRBJ2-5, with a weak D call TRBD2 (6 bases). V lost 8 bases to trimming and J lost 4 bases, with 11 bases between them. CDR1 is ENHRY, CDR2 SYGVKD, per germline. This CDR3 has 12 residues.

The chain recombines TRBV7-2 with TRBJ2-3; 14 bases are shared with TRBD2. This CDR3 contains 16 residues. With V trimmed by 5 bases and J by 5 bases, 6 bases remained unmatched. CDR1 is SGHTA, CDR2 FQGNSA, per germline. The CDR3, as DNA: TGTGCCAGCAGCCCGACTAGCGGGAGGGCGGGAGATACGCAGTATTTT. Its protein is CASSPTSGRAGDTQYF.

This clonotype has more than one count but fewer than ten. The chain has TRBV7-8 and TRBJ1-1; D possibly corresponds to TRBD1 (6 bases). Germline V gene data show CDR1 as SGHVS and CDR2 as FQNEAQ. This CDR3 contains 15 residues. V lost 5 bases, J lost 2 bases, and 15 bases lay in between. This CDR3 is CASSRTRTVNTEAFF. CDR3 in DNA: TGTGCCAGCAGCCGAACGCGGACAGTTAACACTGAAGCTTTCTTT.

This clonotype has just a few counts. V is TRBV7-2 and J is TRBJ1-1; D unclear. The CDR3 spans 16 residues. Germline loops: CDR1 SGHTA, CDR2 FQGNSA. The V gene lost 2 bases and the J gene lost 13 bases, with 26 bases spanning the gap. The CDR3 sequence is CASSLLARLQNSLGFF. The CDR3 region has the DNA TGTGCCAGCAGCTTATTGGCTCGGTTACAGAACTCCCTCGGTTTCTTT.

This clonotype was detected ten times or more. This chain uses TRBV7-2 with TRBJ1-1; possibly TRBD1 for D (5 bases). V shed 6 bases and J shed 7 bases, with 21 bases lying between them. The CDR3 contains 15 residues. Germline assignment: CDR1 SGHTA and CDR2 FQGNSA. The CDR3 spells CASRERAGTPLEAFF. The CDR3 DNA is TGTGCCAGCAGGGAGAGGGCGGGGACCCCTCTTGAAGCTTTCTTT.

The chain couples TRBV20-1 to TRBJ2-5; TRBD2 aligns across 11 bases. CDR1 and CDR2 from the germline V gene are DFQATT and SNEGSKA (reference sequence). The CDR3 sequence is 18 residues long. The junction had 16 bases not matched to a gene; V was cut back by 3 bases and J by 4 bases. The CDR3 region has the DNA TGCAGTGCTAGGGTTCCCGGGCTAGCGGGAGGTCTGAGAGAGACCCAGTACTTC. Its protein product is CSARVPGLAGGLRETQYF.

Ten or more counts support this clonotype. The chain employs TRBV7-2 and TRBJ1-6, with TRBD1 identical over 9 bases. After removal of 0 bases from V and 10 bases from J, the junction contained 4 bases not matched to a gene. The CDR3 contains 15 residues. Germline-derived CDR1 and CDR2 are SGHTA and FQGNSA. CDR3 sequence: CASSLAGQGGSPLHF. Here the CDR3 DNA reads TGTGCCAGCAGCTTAGCGGGACAGGGAGGGTCACCCCTCCACTTT.

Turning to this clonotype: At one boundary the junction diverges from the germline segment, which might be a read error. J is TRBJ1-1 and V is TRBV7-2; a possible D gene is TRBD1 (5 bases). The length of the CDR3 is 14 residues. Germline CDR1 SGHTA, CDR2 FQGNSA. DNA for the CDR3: TGTGCCAGCAGCTTAGCGGGGGGAGGCACTGAAGCTTTATTT. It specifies CASSLAGGGTEALF.

The CDR3 nucleotides read TGTGCCAGCCGATACGGGGTTTCAGCTCAGCCCCAGCATTTT. Its protein product is CASRYGVSAQPQHF. The chain combines TRBV12-3 or TRBV12-4 with TRBJ1-5; D gene uncertain. The CDR3 is 14 residues long. Trimming removed 8 bases at V and 6 bases at J, with 17 bases between.

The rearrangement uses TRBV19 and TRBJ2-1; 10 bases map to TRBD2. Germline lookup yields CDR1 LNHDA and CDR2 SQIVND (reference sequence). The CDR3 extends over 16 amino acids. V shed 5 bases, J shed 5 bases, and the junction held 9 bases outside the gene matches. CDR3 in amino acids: CASSLIAGGLNNEQFF. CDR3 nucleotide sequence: TGTGCCAGTAGTCTGATAGCGGGGGGCTTAAACAATGAGCAGTTCTTC.

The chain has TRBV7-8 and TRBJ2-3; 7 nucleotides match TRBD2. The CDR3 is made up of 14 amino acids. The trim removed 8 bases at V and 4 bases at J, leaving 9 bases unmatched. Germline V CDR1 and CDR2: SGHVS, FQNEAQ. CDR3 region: CASGGGLGADTQYF. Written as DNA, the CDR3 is TGTGCCAGCGGTGGTGGACTAGGGGCAGATACGCAGTATTTT.

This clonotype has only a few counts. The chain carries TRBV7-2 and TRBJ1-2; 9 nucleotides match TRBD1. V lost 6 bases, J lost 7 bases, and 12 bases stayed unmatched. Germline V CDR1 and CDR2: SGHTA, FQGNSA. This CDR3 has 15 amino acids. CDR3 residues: CASSLSGTGTAGYTF. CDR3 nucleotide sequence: TGTGCCAGCAGTTTGTCCGGGACAGGGACCGCTGGCTACACCTTC.

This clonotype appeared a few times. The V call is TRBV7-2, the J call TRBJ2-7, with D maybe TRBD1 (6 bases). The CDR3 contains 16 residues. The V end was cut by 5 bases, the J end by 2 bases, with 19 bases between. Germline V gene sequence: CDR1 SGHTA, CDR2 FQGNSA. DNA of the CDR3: TGTGCCAGCAGCCCCGGACAGACCCATAATCCCTACGAGCAGTACTTC. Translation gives CASSPGQTHNPYEQYF.

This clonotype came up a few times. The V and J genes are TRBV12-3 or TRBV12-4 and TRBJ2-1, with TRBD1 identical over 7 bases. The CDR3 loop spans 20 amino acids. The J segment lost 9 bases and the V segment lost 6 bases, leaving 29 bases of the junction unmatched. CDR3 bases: TGTGCCAGCAGCATCCTTCCGGGTATGGGGGACAGTACGCCTCGGACTGAGCAGTTCTTC. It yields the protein CASSILPGMGDSTPRTEQFF.

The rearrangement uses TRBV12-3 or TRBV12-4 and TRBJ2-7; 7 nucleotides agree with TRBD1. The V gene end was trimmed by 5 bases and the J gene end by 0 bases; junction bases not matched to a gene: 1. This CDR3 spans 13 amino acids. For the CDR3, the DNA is TGTGCCAGCAGTGGGACAGACTCCTACGAGCAGTACTTC. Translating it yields CASSGTDSYEQYF.

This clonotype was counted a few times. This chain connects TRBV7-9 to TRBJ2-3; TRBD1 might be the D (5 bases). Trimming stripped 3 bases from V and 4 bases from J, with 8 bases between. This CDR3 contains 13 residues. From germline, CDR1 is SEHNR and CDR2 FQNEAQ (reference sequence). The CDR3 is CASSFDSADTQYF. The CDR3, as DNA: TGTGCCAGCAGCTTCGACAGCGCAGATACGCAGTATTTT.

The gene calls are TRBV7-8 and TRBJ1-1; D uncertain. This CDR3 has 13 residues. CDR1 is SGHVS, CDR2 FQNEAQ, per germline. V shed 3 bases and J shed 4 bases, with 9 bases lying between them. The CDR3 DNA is TGTGCCAGCAGCTTCAGTCCGGGCACTGAAGCTTTCTTT. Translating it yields CASSFSPGTEAFF.

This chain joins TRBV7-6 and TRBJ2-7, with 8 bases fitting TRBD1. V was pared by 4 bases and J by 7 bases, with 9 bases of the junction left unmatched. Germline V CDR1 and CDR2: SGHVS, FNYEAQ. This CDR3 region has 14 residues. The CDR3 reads CASSSGQGLGEQYF. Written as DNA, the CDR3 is TGTGCCAGCAGCTCTGGACAGGGTTTAGGGGAGCAGTACTTC.

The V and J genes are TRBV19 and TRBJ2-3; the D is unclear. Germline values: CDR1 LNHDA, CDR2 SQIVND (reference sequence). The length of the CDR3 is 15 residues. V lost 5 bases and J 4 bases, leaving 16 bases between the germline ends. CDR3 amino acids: CASSGENPLADTQYF. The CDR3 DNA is TGTGCCAGTAGTGGGGAAAACCCCCTTGCAGATACGCAGTATTTT.

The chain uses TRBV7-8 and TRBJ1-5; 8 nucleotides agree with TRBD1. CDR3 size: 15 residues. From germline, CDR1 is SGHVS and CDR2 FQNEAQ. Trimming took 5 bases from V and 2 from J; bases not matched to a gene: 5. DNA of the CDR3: TGTGCCAGCAGCAGGGACAGGTTTGGCAATCAGCCCCAGCATTTT. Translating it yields CASSRDRFGNQPQHF.